One T cell receptor (beta chain) is described in this entry. Only in-frame clones appear in the TCRdb table, and some are missing; sequencing was by immunoSEQ multiplex PCR. Altogether roughly 160,000 clones are present, roughly 95% being singletons, with the ten largest covering over 0.9%. This sample is drawn from a study of control samples from healthy donors and cancer patients. Trimming cost V 2 bases and J 2 bases, with 11 bases left between them. The germline CDR1 and CDR2 sequences are WNHNN and SYGVQD (reference sequence). The CDR3 spans 15 residues. The J gene is TRBJ2-3, the V gene TRBV10-1, with D possibly matching TRBD1 (5 bases). The source material was blood. The receptor was derived from a woman aged 25 to 39 in good health. CDR3 nucleotide sequence: TGCGCCAGCAGTGAGGAACAGGAGTTCACAGATACGCAGTATTTT. This gives the protein CASSEEQEFTDTQYF.